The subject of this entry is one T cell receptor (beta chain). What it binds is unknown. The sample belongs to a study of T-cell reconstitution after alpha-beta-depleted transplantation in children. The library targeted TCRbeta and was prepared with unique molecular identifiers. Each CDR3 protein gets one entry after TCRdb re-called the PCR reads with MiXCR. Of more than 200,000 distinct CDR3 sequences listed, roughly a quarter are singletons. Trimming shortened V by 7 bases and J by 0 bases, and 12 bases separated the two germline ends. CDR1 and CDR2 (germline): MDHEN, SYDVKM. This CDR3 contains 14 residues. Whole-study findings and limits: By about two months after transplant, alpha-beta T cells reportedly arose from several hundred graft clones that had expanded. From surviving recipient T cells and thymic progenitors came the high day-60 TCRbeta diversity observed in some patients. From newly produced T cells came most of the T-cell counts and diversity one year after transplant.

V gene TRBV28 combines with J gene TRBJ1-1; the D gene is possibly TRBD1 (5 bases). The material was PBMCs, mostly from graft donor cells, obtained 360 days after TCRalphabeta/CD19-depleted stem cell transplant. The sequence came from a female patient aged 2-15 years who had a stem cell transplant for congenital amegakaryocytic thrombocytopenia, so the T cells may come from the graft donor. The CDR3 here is CASKIQVVNTEAFF. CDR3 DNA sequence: TGTGCCAGCAAAATACAGGTTGTGAACACTGAAGCTTTCTTT.